Below are 13 T cell receptor beta chains sequenced from a single sample in a study of blood T cell repertoires in COVID-19. Generated by immunoSEQ multiplex PCR, the TCRdb table keeps only in-frame clones and is missing some. The sample yields more than 350,000 clones, roughly 86% seen once. Sequenced sample: peripheral blood. The receptors derive from a woman younger than 45 with COVID-19, enrolled during active disease.

This clone was observed a few times. The chain uses TRBV28 and TRBJ2-1; maybe TRBD2 (5 bases). This CDR3 is 16 amino acids long. Germline-derived CDR1 and CDR2 are MDHEN and SYDVKM. Trimming left V 1 base short and J 6 bases short, with 16 bases between. The CDR3 nucleotides are TGTGCCAGCAGTTTATCCGCGACGGGGTCGGGCAATGAGCAGTTCTTC. It is translated as CASSLSATGSGNEQFF.

The chain links TRBV9 to TRBJ2-3, with D unresolved. V shed 0 bases and J shed 1 base, with 6 bases lying between them. This CDR3 has 14 residues. Germline CDR1 SGDLS, CDR2 YYNGEE. The CDR3 DNA reads as TGTGCCAGCAGCGTAGGAGCGCGCACAGATACGCAGTATTTT. Its protein product is CASSVGARTDTQYF. Filled out from reference TRBV9 and TRBJ2-3, the complete variable domain reads DSGVTQTPKHLITATGQRVTLRCSPRSGDLSVYWYQQSLDQGLQFLIQYYNGEERAKGNILERFSAQQFPDLHSELNLSSLELGDSALYFCASSVGARTDTQYFGPGTRLTVL.

V gene TRBV6-5 combines with J gene TRBJ1-2, with D maybe TRBD1 (6 bases). Trimming removed 2 bases from V and 3 bases from J, with 10 bases in between. This CDR3 is built from 14 residues. In germline, CDR1 is MNHEY, CDR2 SVGAGI. The CDR3 spells CASSYGGRHYGYTF. The CDR3 DNA sequence: TGTGCCAGCAGTTACGGGGGCAGGCACTATGGCTACACCTTC.

The J gene is TRBJ2-7, the V gene TRBV19; 8 bases are a match to TRBD1. The CDR3 length is 14 residues. V shed 3 bases and J 6 bases; nucleotides not matched to a gene: 7. Looked up from germline, CDR1 is LNHDA and CDR2 is SQIVND (reference sequence). CDR3 loop: CASSMGDRWVEQYF. The CDR3 nucleotides are TGTGCCAGTAGTATGGGGGACAGGTGGGTCGAGCAGTACTTC.

The chain is built from TRBV28 and TRBJ2-1; TRBD2 matches at 10 bases. The J segment lost 0 bases and the V segment lost 8 bases, leaving 10 bases of the junction unmatched. CDR1 MDHEN and CDR2 SYDVKM come from the germline V gene. This CDR3 has 17 residues. CDR3 DNA: TGTGCCAGCCTTAGAGCGGGAGGGCCCGGCTCCTACAATGAGCAGTTCTTC. It encodes CASLRAGGPGSYNEQFF.

The rearrangement links TRBV6-5 to TRBJ2-5, with TRBD2 identical over 7 bases. The CDR3 extends over 15 amino acids. Unmatched junction bases numbered 13, after V lost 7 bases and J lost 5 bases. CDR1 MNHEY and CDR2 SVGAGI come from the germline V gene. The CDR3 reads CASTLSGTTGETQYF. The CDR3 DNA is TGTGCCAGCACTCTGTCCGGGACTACGGGGGAGACCCAGTACTTC.

Here the CDR3 reads CASSPNRAITGNTIYF. The CDR3 bases are TGTGCCAGCAGCCCAAACAGGGCCATCACGGGAAACACCATATATTTT. This chain uses TRBV7-2 with TRBJ1-3, with D tentatively TRBD1 (6 bases). V lost 5 bases, J lost 4 bases, and 18 bases lay in between. The CDR3 runs 16 residues. Germline-derived CDR1 and CDR2 are SGHTA and FQGNSA.

J is TRBJ2-1 and V is TRBV24-1, with 16 bases aligning to TRBD2. This CDR3 spans 18 amino acids. Germline V CDR1 and CDR2: KGHDR, SFDVKD. J was trimmed by 7 bases and V by 3 bases; bases with no gene match: 8. The DNA of the CDR3 is TGTGCCACCAGTGATCCGGGACTAGCGGGAGGGCCCGGAAATGAGCAGTTCTTC. Translated: CATSDPGLAGGPGNEQFF.

The chain uses TRBV2 and TRBJ2-3, with 11 bases fitting TRBD2. The CDR3 consists of 15 residues. Per the germline V gene, CDR1 is SNHLY and CDR2 is FYNNEI. The V segment lost 6 bases and the J segment 4 bases; nucleotides outside the gene matches: 6. The CDR3, as DNA: TGTGCCAGCAGGATACTAGCGGGAGTGTCAGATACGCAGTATTTT. Its protein product is CASRILAGVSDTQYF.

J is TRBJ2-2 and V is TRBV12-3 or TRBV12-4, with D perhaps TRBD1 (6 bases). Deletions cut 5 bases from V and 6 bases from J, with 10 bases between. The CDR3 runs 13 residues. The CDR3 loop is CASSASGAGELFF. In nucleotides, the CDR3 is TGTGCCAGCAGTGCGTCAGGGGCCGGGGAGCTGTTTTTT.

The V call is TRBV7-8, the J call TRBJ2-1; tentatively, D is TRBD2 (5 bases). V was pared by 1 base and J by 15 bases, with 16 bases between. The CDR3 spans 13 residues. Looked up from germline, CDR1 is SGHVS and CDR2 is FQNEAQ. Here the CDR3 reads CASSLEVPGVRFF. CDR3 sequence (DNA): TGTGCCAGCAGCTTAGAGGTACCCGGGGTACGGTTCTTC.

V gene TRBV4-3 combines with J gene TRBJ2-1; the D is unclear. The germline V gene encodes CDR1 LGHNA and CDR2 YSLEER. V was shortened by 0 bases and J by 2 bases, with 5 bases between the two germline ends. The CDR3 sequence is 14 residues long. CDR3 coding DNA: TGCGCCAGCAGCCAAGACCGGGCCTACAATGAGCAGTTCTTC. It is translated as CASSQDRAYNEQFF.

The V call is TRBV6-5, the J call TRBJ2-7, with 7 bases fitting TRBD1. The CDR3 loop spans 14 amino acids. Germline CDR1 is MNHEY and CDR2 is SVGAGI. J gave up 5 bases and V 7 bases, and 11 bases lay outside the gene matches. The CDR3 here is CASNTGVASHEQYF. In nucleotides, the CDR3 is TGTGCCAGCAATACAGGGGTAGCATCCCACGAGCAGTACTTC.